This T cell receptor (beta chain) stems from a study of shared clonotypes between healthy human individuals. As for the study in general: Contributing individuals were two females and three males aged 18 to 49.

Researchers sequenced unsorted PBMC DNA using ten immunoSEQ deep assay plates. Only in-frame clones appear in the TCRdb table, and some are missing; sequencing was by immunoSEQ multiplex PCR. This sample has about 490,000 clones; 76% occur once, and the top ten carry roughly 13%. The sequenced sample was PBMCs. The receptor was derived from a woman between 40 and 55 years old in good health. Some clones in this sample may be carry-over from other donors' samples.

The CDR3 spells CASSQAVQVQETQYF. The CDR3 DNA reads TGTGCCAGCAGCCAAGCAGTACAGGTCCAAGAGACCCAGTACTTC. V and J are TRBV14 and TRBJ2-5, with D perhaps TRBD1 (5 bases). This CDR3 comprises 15 residues. Germline lookup yields CDR1 SGHDN and CDR2 FVKESK. Trimming took off 1 base at V and 1 base at J, with 10 bases between the two ends.